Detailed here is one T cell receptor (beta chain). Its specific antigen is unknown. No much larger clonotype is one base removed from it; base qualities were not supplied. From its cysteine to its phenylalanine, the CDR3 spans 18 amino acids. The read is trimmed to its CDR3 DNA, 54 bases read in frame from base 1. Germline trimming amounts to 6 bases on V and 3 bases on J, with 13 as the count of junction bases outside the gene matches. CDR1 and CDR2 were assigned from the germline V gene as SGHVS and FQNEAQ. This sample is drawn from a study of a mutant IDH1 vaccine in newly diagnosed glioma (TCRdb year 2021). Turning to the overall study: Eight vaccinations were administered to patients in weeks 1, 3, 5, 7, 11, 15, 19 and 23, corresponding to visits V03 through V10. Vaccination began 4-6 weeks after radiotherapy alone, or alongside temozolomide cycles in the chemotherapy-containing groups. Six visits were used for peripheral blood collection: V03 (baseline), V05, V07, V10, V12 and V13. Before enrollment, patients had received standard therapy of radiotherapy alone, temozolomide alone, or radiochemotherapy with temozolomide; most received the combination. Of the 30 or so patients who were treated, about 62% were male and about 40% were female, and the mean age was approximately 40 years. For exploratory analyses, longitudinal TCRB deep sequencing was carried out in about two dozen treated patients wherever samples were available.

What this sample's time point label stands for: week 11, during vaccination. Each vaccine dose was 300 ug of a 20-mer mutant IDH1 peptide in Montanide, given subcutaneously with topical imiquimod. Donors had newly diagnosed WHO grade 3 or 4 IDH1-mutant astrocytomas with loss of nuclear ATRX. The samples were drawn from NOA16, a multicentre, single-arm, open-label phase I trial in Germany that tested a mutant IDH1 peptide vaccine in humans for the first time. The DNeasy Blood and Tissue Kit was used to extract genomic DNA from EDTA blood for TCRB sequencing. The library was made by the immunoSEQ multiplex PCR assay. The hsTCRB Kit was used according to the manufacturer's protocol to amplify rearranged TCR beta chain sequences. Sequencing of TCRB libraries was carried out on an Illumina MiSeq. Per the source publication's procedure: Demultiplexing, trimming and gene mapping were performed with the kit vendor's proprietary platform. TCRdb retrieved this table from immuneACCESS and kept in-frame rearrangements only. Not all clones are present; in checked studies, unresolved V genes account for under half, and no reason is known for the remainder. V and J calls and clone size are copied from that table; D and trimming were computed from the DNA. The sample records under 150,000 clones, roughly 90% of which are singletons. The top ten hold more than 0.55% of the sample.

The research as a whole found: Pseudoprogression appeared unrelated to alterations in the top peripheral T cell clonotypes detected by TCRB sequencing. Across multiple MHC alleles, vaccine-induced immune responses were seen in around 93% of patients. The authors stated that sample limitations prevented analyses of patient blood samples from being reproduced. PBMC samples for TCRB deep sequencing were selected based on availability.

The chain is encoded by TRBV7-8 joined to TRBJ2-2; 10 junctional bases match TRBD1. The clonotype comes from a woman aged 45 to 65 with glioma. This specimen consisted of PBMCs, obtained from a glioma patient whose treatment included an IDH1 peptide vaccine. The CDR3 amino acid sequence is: CASSHGTGDFLDTGELFF. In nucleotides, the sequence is TGTGCCAGCAGTCACGGGACAGGGGATTTCTTAGACACCGGGGAGCTGTTTTTT.